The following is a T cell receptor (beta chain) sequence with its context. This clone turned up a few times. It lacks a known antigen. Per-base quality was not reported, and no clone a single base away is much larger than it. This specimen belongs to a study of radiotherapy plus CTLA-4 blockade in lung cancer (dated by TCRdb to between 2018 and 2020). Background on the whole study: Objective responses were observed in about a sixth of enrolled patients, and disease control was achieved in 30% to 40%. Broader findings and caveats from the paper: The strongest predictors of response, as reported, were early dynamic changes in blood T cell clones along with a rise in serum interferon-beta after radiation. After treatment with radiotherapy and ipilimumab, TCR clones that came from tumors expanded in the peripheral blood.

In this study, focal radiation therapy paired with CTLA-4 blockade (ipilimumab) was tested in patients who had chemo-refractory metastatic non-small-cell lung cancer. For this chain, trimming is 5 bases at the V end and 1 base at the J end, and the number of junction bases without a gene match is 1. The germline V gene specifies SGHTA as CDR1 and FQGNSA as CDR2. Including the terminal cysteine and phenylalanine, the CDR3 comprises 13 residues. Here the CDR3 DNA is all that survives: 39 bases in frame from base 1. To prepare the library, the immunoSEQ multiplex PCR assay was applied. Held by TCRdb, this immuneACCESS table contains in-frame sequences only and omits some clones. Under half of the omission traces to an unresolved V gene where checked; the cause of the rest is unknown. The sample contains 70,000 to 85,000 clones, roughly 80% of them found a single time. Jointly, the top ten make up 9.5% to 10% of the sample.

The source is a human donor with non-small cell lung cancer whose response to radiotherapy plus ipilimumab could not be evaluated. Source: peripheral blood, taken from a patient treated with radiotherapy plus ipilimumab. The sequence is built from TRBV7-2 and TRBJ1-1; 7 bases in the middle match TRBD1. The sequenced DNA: TGTGCCAGCAGCCGACAGGGGAACACTGAAGCTTTCTTT. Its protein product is CASSRQGNTEAFF.